This entry lists 13 T cell receptor beta chains sequenced from one sample in a study of blood T cell repertoires in COVID-19. Using immunoSEQ multiplex PCR, the repertoire was profiled, and TCRdb retains in-frame clones only, with some absent. The data contain approximately 150,000 clones, just under 85% of them singletons. The sequenced material came from PBMCs or T cells enriched from blood (not recorded which). Receptors originate from a middle-aged woman who had recovered from COVID-19.

The V gene is TRBV3-1 (or the pseudogene TRBV3-2), the J gene TRBJ1-2; 9 nucleotides agree with TRBD1. There are 18 residues in the CDR3. The V segment lost 1 base and the J segment 4 bases; nucleotides outside the gene matches: 13. Germline CDR1 is LGHDT and CDR2 is YNNKEL (reference sequence). The CDR3 nucleotides are TGTGCCAGCAGCCAAGGGGTACAGGGGGCGCGGAGAGGCTATGGCTACACCTTC. Encoded protein: CASSQGVQGARRGYGYTF.

This chain joins TRBV5-1 and TRBJ2-1; 8 positions match TRBD2. CDR3 size: 15 residues. V shed 5 bases and J 7 bases; nucleotides not matched to a gene: 11. Germline CDR1 is SGHRS and CDR2 is YFSETQ. CDR3 in DNA: TGCGCCAGCAGTTTCAGCGGGGGCTCGGAGAATGAGCAGTTCTTC. Translated: CASSFSGGSENEQFF.

J is TRBJ1-2 and V is TRBV29-1; TRBD1 matches at 9 bases. Germline V gene sequence: CDR1 SQVTM, CDR2 ANQGSEA. V was clipped by 0 bases and J by 3 bases; unmatched bases: 11. This CDR3 has 17 residues. In DNA, the CDR3 is TGCAGCGTTGAAGATGAAACAGGGGGCGCGTCATACTATGGCTACACCTTC. It is translated as CSVEDETGGASYYGYTF.

The J gene is TRBJ2-3, the V gene TRBV3-1 (or the pseudogene TRBV3-2), with D maybe TRBD2 (5 bases). Per the germline V gene, CDR1 is LGHDT and CDR2 is YNNKEL (reference sequence). The CDR3 runs to 13 residues. V gave up 2 bases and J gave up 3 bases, with 6 bases separating them. The CDR3 sequence is CASSQRGTDTQYF. Written as DNA, the CDR3 is TGTGCCAGCAGCCAACGGGGTACAGATACGCAGTATTTT.

The chain has TRBV6-5 and TRBJ1-2; D may be TRBD1 (5 bases). The ends were cut back, 0 bases at V and 4 bases at J, with 12 bases in the middle. The CDR3 is made up of 15 amino acids. Germline lookup yields CDR1 MNHEY and CDR2 SVGAGI. CDR3 DNA: TGTGCCAGCAGTTACTCGAGGGTCGGGGGCTATGGCTACACCTTC. Protein product: CASSYSRVGGYGYTF.

This clone was counted once. This chain uses TRBV7-2 with TRBJ2-3, with D perhaps TRBD2 (7 bases). Looked up from germline, CDR1 is SGHTA and CDR2 is FQGNSA. Trimming took 3 bases from V and 2 from J, leaving 15 bases between them. This CDR3 is built from 16 residues. The CDR3 sequence: CASSLLAGAFTDTQYF. DNA for the CDR3: TGTGCCAGCAGCTTGTTGGCGGGGGCCTTCACAGATACGCAGTATTTT.

V and J are TRBV29-1 and TRBJ1-5, with D perhaps matching TRBD1 (6 bases). CDR1 is SQVTM and CDR2 is ANQGSEA in the germline V gene. The length of the CDR3 is 14 residues. The V gene lost 5 bases and the J gene lost 0 bases, with 11 bases spanning the gap. The CDR3 DNA reads as TGCAGCGTTACGACAGGTCATAGCAATCAGCCCCAGCATTTT. As protein: CSVTTGHSNQPQHF.

The chain combines TRBV5-4 with TRBJ1-2; 7 bases agree with TRBD1. After removal of 0 bases from V and 4 bases from J, the junction contained 3 bases not matched to a gene. The CDR3 totals 14 residues. Germline V gene sequence: CDR1 SGHNT, CDR2 YYREEE (reference sequence). CDR3 in amino acids: CASSLDRGPYGYTF. The CDR3 DNA follows: TGTGCCAGCAGCTTGGACAGGGGTCCCTATGGCTACACCTTC.

V and J are TRBV3-1 (or the pseudogene TRBV3-2) and TRBJ2-5, with TRBD2 matching 9 bases. The CDR3 totals 16 residues. Germline CDR1 reads LGHDT; CDR2 reads YNNKEL (reference sequence). Trimming removed 5 bases from V and 7 bases from J; junction bases left unmatched: 14. The CDR3 nucleotides read TGTGCCAGCAGCAAGAGGGGGCTAGCGGGGTCATGGACCCAGTACTTC. This translates into CASSKRGLAGSWTQYF.

The V gene is TRBV10-3, the J gene TRBJ1-3; 9 nucleotides line up with TRBD1. The V segment lost 10 bases and the J segment 2 bases; nucleotides outside the gene matches: 9. The CDR3 has 15 residues. Germline values: CDR1 ENHRY, CDR2 SYGVKD. CDR3 sequence (DNA): TGTGCCACCCAAGACAGGGGGATCGCTGGAAACACCATATATTTT. This encodes CATQDRGIAGNTIYF.

The V and J genes are TRBV9 and TRBJ2-3, with D possibly matching TRBD1 (6 bases). The CDR3 spans 16 residues. Trimming shortened V by 3 bases and J by 2 bases, and 16 bases separated the two germline ends. In germline, CDR1 is SGDLS, CDR2 YYNGEE. As DNA, the CDR3 is TGTGCCAGCAGCGCGACGACCGGGACAACCACAGATACGCAGTATTTT. Its translation is CASSATTGTTTDTQYF.

The rearrangement uses TRBV5-8 and TRBJ2-7; 10 bases agree with TRBD1. Trimming cost V 2 bases and J 4 bases; bases outside gene matches: 6. Germline V lookup: CDR1 SGHTS, CDR2 YDEGEE. The CDR3 consists of 15 residues. DNA of the CDR3: TGTGCCAGCAGCTTTGGGGGACAGGGGCAGTACGAGCAGTACTTC. This gives the protein CASSFGGQGQYEQYF. Using reference TRBV5-8 and TRBJ2-7 for the parts outside the CDR3, the full variable domain is EAGVTQSPTHLIKTRGQQATLRCSPISGHTSVYWYQQALGLGLQFLLWYDEGEERNRGNFPPRFSGRQFPNYSSELNVNALELEDSALYLCASSFGGQGQYEQYFGPGTRLTVT.

The chain carries TRBV2 and TRBJ1-6; tentatively, D is TRBD1 (6 bases). The CDR3 contains 13 residues. The germline V gene encodes CDR1 SNHLY and CDR2 FYNNEI. V lost 10 bases to trimming and J lost 4 bases, with 11 bases between them. CDR3 DNA sequence: TGTGCCACCACAGGACAGTATAATTCACCCCTCCACTTT. It yields the protein CATTGQYNSPLHF.